This note documents a single TCR beta chain sequence. The antigen is unknown. This specimen comes from a study of cytomegalovirus exposure and HLA in healthy donors. Study overall: Unique TCR beta sequences numbering some 120 million came from about 179 million T cells in an earlier analysis. Of the donors genotyped, a few hundred in all, around 77% fell in the Caucasian-associated ancestry cluster.

General observations from the study: The study carried out a later analysis of TCR beta sequences. It associated about 15,000 of them with specific HLA alleles at a false discovery rate of 0.05.

CDR3 length equals 13 residues. Germline V gene data show CDR1 as SGHDT and CDR2 as YYEEEE. V shed 4 bases, J shed 4 bases, and the junction held 4 bases outside the gene matches. The study ran its PCR with 60 Vbeta and 13 Jbeta primers. In the authors' methods: Later reanalysis found 75 million to 95 million unique TCR beta chains, around 9.9 million of them shared. Libraries were prepared by immunoSEQ multiplex PCR; TCRdb keeps only in-frame clonotypes and omits some of them. V, J and clone size derive from that table, while D and trimming were established from the DNA sequence. The table lists roughly 150,000 clones, roughly 85% of them singletons.

The sequencing input was PBMCs. This TCR came from a man between 18 and 35 years old in good health and CMV-seropositive. This chain connects TRBV5-6 to TRBJ2-5; 7 bases are a match to TRBD1. The CDR3 nucleotides are TGTGCCAGCAGCCCGACAGGGTTAGAGACCCAGTACTTC. This encodes CASSPTGLETQYF.